This T cell receptor beta chain was identified during a study of neurological immune-mediated disorders (dated by TCRdb to the late 2010s). With respect to the entire study: Among the 34 multiple sclerosis patients, relapsing-remitting MS accounted for approximately 30 and secondary progressive MS accounted for 3. Peripheral blood TCR-beta repertoires from patients with HTLV-I-associated myelopathy (HAM/TSP), patients with multiple sclerosis, and healthy controls were compared in the study using UMI-based sequencing. Longitudinal samples, technical triplicates and paired sorted CD4+ and CD8+ T-cell subsets, alongside PBMC samples, were included among the roughly 100 TCR-beta libraries. The cohort was made up of about 65 subjects, consisting of roughly 14 HAM/TSP patients, about 34 multiple sclerosis patients and 20 healthy controls. Beyond this particular receptor, the publication reports: No clinical or MRI features were associated with the MS cluster, and the authors said that larger cohorts are needed. Across subjects, expanded clones never shared an identical CDR3 amino acid sequence, which suggests that the TCR-beta repertoires in every group were private. TCR clonal expansion was greatest in HAM/TSP patients and smallest in MS patients, who ranked below even healthy controls. In phylogenetic analysis, the repertoires of 18 of 34 MS patients grouped into a cluster of related CDR3 sequences, which suggests a possible signature at the repertoire level.

The germline V gene encodes CDR1 ENHRY and CDR2 SYGVKD. The CDR3 numbers 15 residues from cysteine through phenylalanine. The kept DNA is CDR3 alone, 45 bases in frame from the first base. After removal of 3 bases from V and 3 bases from J, the junction retains 7 bases not matched to a gene. cDNA synthesis used template-switch 5'RACE with a primer carrying a 10-nucleotide random unique molecular identifier tagging each TCR transcript. Every sequencing run yielded over 200 million TCR-beta sequences covering 15-18 subjects. Total RNA was extracted with the RNeasy kit. Using the KAPA Real-time Library Amplification kit, TCR-beta VDJ regions were amplified with primers for the TCR constant region and the 5'RACE anchor. Sample indexes and Illumina adaptors were added in a first PCR, and a second PCR then increased library yield. After Ampure bead purification, the roughly 650 bp TCR product was size-selected on a 2% E-gel SizeSelection system. Before pooling, libraries had their quality checked on a Bioanalyzer, their concentration measured with Qubit, and their quantity determined with the Kapa Library Quantification kit. Paired-end 2 x 150 bp sequencing of the libraries was performed on an Illumina HiSeq 2500. To increase sequence diversity, roughly 24-31% phiX was spiked into each library pool. The authors' pipeline ran thus. The UMI-based MiGEC pipeline processed quality-filtered reads and removed over 80% of raw TCR sequences during error correction. IMGT germline references were used for alignment of VDJ genes, and clonotypes were defined by a unique CDR3 amino acid sequence together with V-J genes. Clonal expansion, Shannon diversity and CDR3 relatedness (CalcPairwiseDistances, ClusterSamples) were evaluated with VDJtools, and phylogenetic trees were built with CLCbio workbench. Expanded clones were defined as having at least 8 unique UMIs, based on coefficient-of-variation modelling across technical triplicates. TCRdb itself trimmed the public reads at Q25 with fastp, ran MiXCR and retained productive beta chains. Every distinct CDR3 protein forms one entry, paired with its most common genes and DNA. For this entry, the V and J calls and clone size follow TCRdb and not the study's own pipeline. In all, the sample holds 45,000 to 55,000 distinct CDR3 sequences, and approximately 3.5% of those were seen once. Together, the top ten hold around 5.6% of the sample.

For unsorted PBMC libraries, 2 million PBMCs were used after storage in RNAlater at -80 degrees C until RNA extraction. The multiple sclerosis patients were enrolled in a US clinical protocol that evaluated disease progression with magnetic resonance imaging. Peripheral blood underwent Ficoll-Hypaque density gradient centrifugation to isolate PBMCs, which were then cryopreserved in liquid nitrogen. This clonotype was counted at least ten times. The target of this receptor is not known. The record has no base qualities; no much larger clone is one base away. The chain uses TRBV10-3 and TRBJ2-7; TRBD1 matches 8 bases in the middle. The sequenced sample was PBMCs. This receptor was taken from a man between 40 and 49 years old with multiple sclerosis. The CDR3 corresponds to CAISDPPGQDYEQYF. The DNA sequence follows: TGTGCCATCAGTGACCCACCGGGACAGGACTACGAGCAGTACTTC.